This T cell receptor (beta chain) was identified in a study of blood T cell repertoires in COVID-19. Whole-study context: Whether acute or convalescent, the COVID-19 samples came from the United States, Italy and Spain.

Source study methods: The authors estimated nucleated cell counts from reference gene primer amplification. The protocol was immunoSEQ multiplex PCR, while the TCRdb copy is restricted to in-frame clones and leaves out a portion. For V, J and clone size, that table is used; D and trimming come from the DNA. The sample contains about 130,000 clones, roughly 88% of which appear only once. Sequencing was carried out using peripheral blood. This TCR derives from a woman over 75 with acute or convalescent COVID-19.

This CDR3 is CASSPSLAVKTDTQYF. In DNA, the CDR3 is TGTGCCAGCTCACCGTCGTTGGCCGTTAAGACAGATACGCAGTATTTT. V and J are TRBV18 and TRBJ2-3; D ambiguous. The CDR3 extends over 16 amino acids. The V and J ends lost 3 bases and 3 bases respectively, with 16 bases between them. CDR1 KGHSH and CDR2 LQKENI come from the germline V gene.